This TCR beta chain was identified during a study of T cell changes during pregnancy in multiple sclerosis. This table comes from immunoSEQ multiplex PCR, and its TCRdb copy is limited to in-frame clones, with some not included. The data show roughly 93,000 clones, about 92% seen once. The J segment lost 4 bases and the V segment lost 6 bases, leaving 11 bases of the junction unmatched. The CDR3 length is 15 residues. In germline, CDR1 is SEHNR, CDR2 FQNEAQ (reference sequence). This material consisted of peripheral blood, taken after pregnancy. J is TRBJ1-2 and V is TRBV7-9; 7 bases fit TRBD1. This sequence was found in a female donor with multiple sclerosis, enrolled in a pregnancy study. CDR3 residues: CASRPGQVSFYGYTF. CDR3 DNA: TGTGCCAGCAGACCTGGACAGGTTAGCTTCTATGGCTACACCTTC.